Following are 9 T cell receptor beta chains from one sample sequenced in a study of shared clonotypes between healthy human individuals. Generated by immunoSEQ multiplex PCR, the TCRdb table keeps only in-frame clones and is missing some. Among under 1 million clones listed, nearly 95% were seen once. Selected positively for CCR7 and CD45RO-negative, naive CD8 cells excluded terminally differentiated effector memory CD45RA+ cells. Sequenced: naive CD8+ T cells sorted from blood. The receptors come from a man younger than 45 in good health.

The chain links TRBV30 to TRBJ1-5; D gene ambiguous. Trimming took 1 base from V and 1 from J, leaving 8 bases between them. Germline V gene lookup returns CDR1 GTSNPN and CDR2 SVGIG (reference sequence). The CDR3 has 14 residues. In DNA, the CDR3 is TGTGCCTGGAGTGAAGGAGTAAGCAATCAGCCCCAGCATTTT. Translation: CAWSEGVSNQPQHF.

CDR3 residues: CATSTRGATGRSTDTQYF. CDR3 in DNA: TGTGCCACCAGCACCCGCGGGGCGACAGGGCGAAGCACAGATACGCAGTATTTT. The chain uses TRBV15 and TRBJ2-3, with D perhaps TRBD1 (7 bases). V shed 4 bases and J shed 0 bases, with 20 bases lying between them. In germline, CDR1 is LNHNV, CDR2 YYDKDF (reference sequence). The CDR3 extends over 18 amino acids.

This clone was seen only once. CDR3 coding DNA: TGTGCCAGCAGTTACTCGAGACGGCATGAGCAGTTCTTC. Its protein is CASSYSRRHEQFF. The chain joins TRBV6-5 to TRBJ2-1; D gene uncertain. The germline V gene encodes CDR1 MNHEY and CDR2 SVGAGI. Trimming stripped 0 bases from V and 8 bases from J, with 8 bases between. The CDR3 runs 13 residues.

The table lists this clone with a few counts. This sequence joins TRBV9 and TRBJ2-7; tentatively, D is TRBD2 (7 bases). CDR3 size: 17 residues. The germline V gene has CDR1 SGDLS and CDR2 YYNGEE. Trimming shortened V by 4 bases and J by 3 bases, and 23 bases separated the two germline ends. Written as DNA, the CDR3 is TGTGCCAGCAGCCCGGGAGGCGGGGACATTCAATTCTACGAGCAGTACTTC. Translated, it gives CASSPGGGDIQFYEQYF.

This clone was detected once. The V call is TRBV25-1, the J call TRBJ1-4; D unresolved. This CDR3 has 15 residues. Trimming stripped 1 base from V and 2 bases from J, with 8 bases between. In germline, CDR1 is MGHDK, CDR2 SYGVNS. This chain's CDR3 is CASSEFVDTNEKLFF. CDR3 nucleotides: TGTGCCAGCAGTGAATTTGTAGATACTAATGAAAAACTGTTTTTT.

This chain uses TRBV11-2 with TRBJ2-7; D unclear. CDR1 SGHAT and CDR2 FQNNGV come from the germline V gene. V was pared by 5 bases and J by 1 base, with 9 bases between. The CDR3 is 13 amino acids. The CDR3 DNA sequence: TGTGCCAGCAGCGTCAGCAAATCCTACGAGCAGTACTTC. Its translation: CASSVSKSYEQYF.

The table lists this clone with a few counts. The same CDR3 is also encoded by other DNA sequences in this sample. This chain links TRBV27 with TRBJ2-5; D uncertain. This CDR3 is 11 amino acids long. The germline V gene encodes CDR1 MNHEY and CDR2 SMNVEV (reference sequence). The V end was cut by 2 bases, the J end by 5 bases, with 3 bases between. This CDR3 reads CASSLGETQYF. Written as DNA, the CDR3 is TGTGCCAGCAGTTTAGGGGAGACCCAGTACTTC.

V is TRBV29-1 and J is TRBJ1-5, with D hard to call. V lost 3 bases, J lost 1 base, and 16 bases lay in between. This CDR3 region has 16 residues. Germline V lookup: CDR1 SQVTM, CDR2 ANQGSEA. CDR3 residues: CSVDPLSFGSNQPQHF. The CDR3 region has the DNA TGCAGCGTTGATCCCCTTTCCTTCGGAAGCAATCAGCCCCAGCATTTT.

For the CDR3, the DNA is TGCGCCAGCAGTCAATTAGCGACAGGGGCAGATACGCAGTATTTT. Protein: CASSQLATGADTQYF. This rearrangement joins TRBV23-1 to TRBJ2-3; 8 nucleotides agree with TRBD1. TRBV23-1 is noted as an ORF with a role that remains uncertain. CDR3 length: 15 residues. V gave up 1 base and J gave up 4 bases; unmatched junction bases: 4.